This record looks at one T cell receptor (beta chain) sequence and its context. Only in-frame clones appear in the TCRdb table, and some are missing; sequencing was by immunoSEQ multiplex PCR. In the table there are 85,000 to 120,000 clones, about 95% of which are singletons. The CDR3 spans 16 residues. The V gene's germline CDR1 is SNHLY and CDR2 FYNNEI. With 6 bases clipped from V and 7 bases from J, the junction kept 15 bases outside the gene matches. This entry belongs to a study of cytomegalovirus exposure and HLA in healthy donors. The source material was PBMCs. The chain couples TRBV2 to TRBJ2-1; 7 nucleotides match TRBD2. The TCR was taken from a woman younger than 35 in good health and CMV-seronegative. CDR3 amino acids: CASRYLESGAENEQFF. The DNA for the CDR3 is TGTGCCAGCAGGTACCTAGAGAGCGGGGCAGAGAATGAGCAGTTCTTC.